The clone carrying this T cell receptor beta chain was observed many times. Its cognate antigen is unknown. The data are from a study of T cells in Graves' hyperthyroidism and ophthalmopathy. Study outcomes and limitations: Before onset, ophthalmopathy was predicted by the model a median approximately 6.7 months earlier. Blood also showed most of the thyroid clonotypes that were expanded above 0.001.

Together with thyroid ultrasound, orbital computed tomography, serum thyroxine and TRAb, clinical symptoms were used for diagnoses. With 6 bases removed from V and 5 bases from J, the gap between germline ends came to 9 bases. Germline lookup yields CDR1 SNHLY and CDR2 FYNNEI. The CDR3 is made up of 12 amino acids. Amplification yielded TCR beta CDR3 regions, with RNA transcripts as the source. First-round RT-PCR of the TCR CDR3 relied on the HTBI primer set. TCRdb reanalysed the multiplex PCR reads using MiXCR and keeps one entry per CDR3 protein. The sample has some 760,000 distinct CDR3 sequences, 14% seen once.

The specimen was blood. The V gene is TRBV2, the J gene TRBJ2-3; D remains ambiguous. The TCR comes from a woman under 30 with Graves' hyperthyroidism. The chain's CDR3 is CASSTDLDTQYF. As DNA, the CDR3 is TGTGCCAGCAGCACCGACCTAGATACGCAGTATTTT.